The 4 T cell receptor beta chains presented below share a single source sample, sequenced in a study of blood T cells in healthy people across ages. A sample-barcoded 5' primer and a J-beta primer mix were used in a second PCR of roughly 7 to 12 cycles. TCRdb redid the calling of the 5' RACE reads with MiXCR, one entry per CDR3 protein. The data hold about 1.1 million distinct CDR3 sequences, with approximately 38% observed a single time. Sample: blood. Receptors originate from a young man in good health.

The chain carries TRBV7-6 and TRBJ1-2; D is perhaps TRBD1 (6 bases). This CDR3 region has 17 residues. V shed 5 bases and J shed 0 bases, with 19 bases lying between them. CDR1 is SGHVS and CDR2 is FNYEAQ in the germline V gene. CDR3 DNA: TGTGCCAGCAGCCCCACGAGGGGGAGGGAATCTAACTATGGCTACACCTTC. This translates into CASSPTRGRESNYGYTF.

The genes are TRBV30 and TRBJ1-1; D gene uncertain. This CDR3 is 15 amino acids long. Germline CDR1 and CDR2: GTSNPN and SVGIG (reference sequence). V lost 3 bases, J lost 3 bases, and 17 bases lay in between. CDR3 in DNA: TGTGCCTGGAGATCCCGGGTGGGTGTTGACACTGAAGCTTTCTTT. Encoded protein: CAWRSRVGVDTEAFF.

J is TRBJ2-1 and V is TRBV6-1; 7 bases line up with TRBD1. The J segment lost 3 bases and the V segment lost 8 bases, leaving 10 bases of the junction unmatched. Germline V gives CDR1 MNHNS, CDR2 SASEGT. The CDR3 consists of 15 residues. This CDR3 reads CASSEETGSYNEQFF. CDR3 nucleotides: TGTGCCAGCTCGGAAGAGACAGGGAGCTACAATGAGCAGTTCTTC.

V is TRBV12-3 or TRBV12-4 and J is TRBJ1-2; D may be TRBD1 (5 bases). The CDR3 totals 13 residues. Trimming took off 7 bases at V and 7 bases at J, with 16 bases between the two ends. The chain's CDR3 is CASTSWGTAGYTF. CDR3 DNA sequence: TGTGCCAGCACCAGCTGGGGGACCGCTGGCTACACCTTC.